The clone carrying this TCR beta chain was picked up many times. Its specificity is unknown. The data derive from a study of regulatory T cells in long-lasting Graves disease. Looking at the study overall: Graves' patients, diagnosed recently, had received antithyroid drugs under 3 months.

This CDR3 contains 18 residues. Germline CDR1 reads SGHAT; CDR2 reads FQNNGV. V shed 3 bases, J shed 3 bases, and the junction held 7 bases outside the gene matches. iRepertoire HTBI primers and Arm-PCR of CDR3 regions built TCR beta libraries. TCRdb reprocessed the multiplex PCR reads with MiXCR, giving one entry per CDR3 protein. Among about 460,000 distinct CDR3 sequences listed, around 13% were seen once. The time point is: newly diagnosed GD, antithyroid drugs for less than 3 months. RNA extracted from PBMCs served as the sequencing template. General study findings and limits: No thyroid tissue was studied; the work used peripheral blood only.

These data were also filed under a second study, of T cells in Graves' hyperthyroidism and ophthalmopathy. That work contributes: Ophthalmopathy was separated from stable hyperthyroidism by a 13 V-J model.

The specimen comprised peripheral blood mononuclear cells (PBMCs), sampled at new diagnosis, from a patient treated with antithyroid drugs. V is TRBV11-2 and J is TRBJ2-3; 15 nucleotides match TRBD2. This TCR derives from a woman in her forties or fifties with Graves disease. In DNA form, the CDR3 reads TGTGCCAGCAGCTTCCTGGGACTAGCGGGAGGAAGGACAGATACGCAGTATTTT. It yields the protein CASSFLGLAGGRTDTQYF.